The 28 T cell receptor beta chains presented below share a single source sample, sequenced in a study of blood T cell repertoires in COVID-19. The protocol was immunoSEQ multiplex PCR, while the TCRdb copy is restricted to in-frame clones and leaves out a portion. This sample has about 200,000 clones, with approximately 79% found just once. Material: PBMCs or T cells enriched from blood (not recorded which). The receptors were gathered from a woman aged 55-75 years with acute COVID-19.

About this clone: The junction shows a germline mismatch at one end, possibly a read error. The V gene is TRBV10-2, the J gene TRBJ2-2; 9 bases align to TRBD2. The germline gives CDR1 WSHSY, CDR2 SAAADI. This CDR3 region has 13 residues. CDR3 coding DNA: TGCGCCAGCAGATCCGATAGCGGGAGAGGGATTATATTT. This gives the protein CASRSDSGRGIIF.

V usage is TRBV19 and J usage is TRBJ2-3, with TRBD2 identical over 7 bases. Losses at the gene ends were 5 bases for V and 2 bases for J; bases not matched to a gene: 4. The CDR3 length is 14 residues. From germline, CDR1 is LNHDA and CDR2 SQIVND (reference sequence). CDR3 region: CASSSSGVTDTQYF. Here the CDR3 DNA reads TGTGCCAGTAGTTCAAGCGGGGTCACAGATACGCAGTATTTT.

The chain couples TRBV28 to TRBJ2-1; D not certain. The CDR3 loop spans 13 amino acids. Germline CDR1 is MDHEN and CDR2 is SYDVKM. Trimming shortened V by 10 bases and J by 0 bases, and 10 bases separated the two germline ends. The CDR3 DNA is TGTGCCATCCATGCAGTCTCCTACAATGAGCAGTTCTTC. It encodes CAIHAVSYNEQFF.

The V call is TRBV21-1, the J call TRBJ1-6; the table assigns TRBD1, which was not confirmed against the DNA. TRBV21-1 is labeled a pseudogene. The CDR3 is 14 amino acids. The CDR3 region is CASSKDRVESPLHF. CDR3 sequence (DNA): TGTGCCAGCAGCAAAGACAGGGTTGAATCACCCCTCCACTTT.

This chain connects TRBV29-1 to TRBJ1-2; perhaps TRBD1 as D (6 bases). Looked up from germline, CDR1 is SQVTM and CDR2 is ANQGSEA. Trimming cost V 4 bases and J 8 bases, with 23 bases left between them. The CDR3 loop spans 15 amino acids. The CDR3 reads CSVGQDRSLTKGYTF. For the CDR3, the DNA is TGCAGCGTTGGTCAGGACAGATCGCTGACTAAGGGCTACACCTTC.

The CDR3 DNA is TGTGCCAGCAGCCCTTACAATCTGGTCTATGGCTACACCTTC. Its translation: CASSPYNLVYGYTF. This chain links TRBV7-8 with TRBJ1-2; no firm D call. Trimming took off 5 bases at V and 4 bases at J, with 14 bases between the two ends. The CDR3 has 14 residues. CDR1 is SGHVS and CDR2 is FQNEAQ in the germline V gene.

The CDR3 DNA is TGTGCCAGCAGAGTAGCGGGAGATCGTGAGCAGTTCTTC. Translating it yields CASRVAGDREQFF. The V gene is TRBV6-5, the J gene TRBJ2-1, with 9 bases that match TRBD2. CDR1 MNHEY and CDR2 SVGAGI come from the germline V gene. The V gene end was trimmed by 6 bases and the J gene end by 9 bases; junction bases not matched to a gene: 6. The CDR3 is 13 residues long.

This chain links TRBV2 with TRBJ2-2; a weak D match, TRBD2 (5 bases). V lost 5 bases, J lost 4 bases, and 14 bases lay in between. CDR1 SNHLY and CDR2 FYNNEI come from the germline V gene. The CDR3 is 15 residues long. This CDR3 is CASSREARGTGELFF. The CDR3 DNA sequence: TGTGCCAGCAGTCGGGAAGCCCGAGGCACCGGGGAGCTGTTTTTT.

This clone was observed a single time. The rearrangement links TRBV5-4 to TRBJ1-1, with 7 bases matching TRBD1. The CDR3 loop spans 14 amino acids. The V segment lost 5 bases and the J segment 3 bases; nucleotides outside the gene matches: 7. Germline CDR1 reads SGHNT; CDR2 reads YYREEE (reference sequence). The CDR3 sequence: CASRSPQGDTEAFF. The CDR3 bases are TGTGCCAGCAGGTCTCCTCAGGGGGACACTGAAGCTTTCTTT.

The chain has TRBV4-3 and TRBJ2-5; TRBD1 matches at 7 bases. The germline gives CDR1 LGHNA, CDR2 YSLEER. Trimming removed 0 bases from V and 4 bases from J; junction bases left unmatched: 17. The length of the CDR3 is 19 residues. CDR3 coding DNA: TGCGCCAGCAGCCAAGATCGGGGTAGAGGGCGACAGGGTTTAGAGACCCAGTACTTC. It specifies CASSQDRGRGRQGLETQYF.

The CDR3 reads CASSLATAGKYF. Here the CDR3 DNA reads TGTGCCAGCAGCTTGGCTACGGCAGGGAAGTACTTC. J is TRBJ2-7 and V is TRBV5-6, with D maybe TRBD1 (5 bases). Germline V lookup: CDR1 SGHDT, CDR2 YYEEEE. Deletions cut 0 bases from V and 11 bases from J, with 12 bases between. The CDR3 extends over 12 amino acids.

The chain has TRBV11-2 and TRBJ2-1; a possible D gene is TRBD1 (5 bases). CDR1 is SGHAT, CDR2 FQNNGV, per germline. CDR3 length equals 16 residues. The V gene lost 6 bases and the J gene lost 1 base, with 16 bases spanning the gap. CDR3 nucleotide sequence: TGTGCCAGCAGGGCAATAAGGGGCCGGTCCTACAATGAGCAGTTCTTC. This translates into CASRAIRGRSYNEQFF.

V and J are TRBV19 and TRBJ1-5, with D possibly being TRBD1 (6 bases). The length of the CDR3 is 15 residues. The germline V gene encodes CDR1 LNHDA and CDR2 SQIVND (reference sequence). The germline V and J ends were trimmed by 7 bases and 6 bases, with 19 bases remaining between them. The CDR3 here is CASNFGTGLGQPQHF. CDR3 DNA sequence: TGTGCCAGTAATTTCGGCACAGGGCTAGGTCAGCCCCAGCATTTT.

This clone was seen only once. The identical CDR3 is also encoded by other nucleotide sequences in the sample. V and J are TRBV30 and TRBJ1-2, with TRBD1 identical over 10 bases. V shed 1 base, J shed 7 bases, and the junction held 0 bases outside the gene matches. The CDR3 sequence is 12 residues long. CDR1 is GTSNPN, CDR2 SVGIG, per germline (reference sequence). The CDR3 DNA reads TGTGCCTGGAGTGGGACAGGGGGTGGCTACACCTTC. The encoded protein is CAWSGTGGGYTF. Full variable domain (missing parts from reference TRBV30 and TRBJ1-2): SQTIHQWPATLVQPVGSPLSLECTVEGTSNPNLYWYRQAAGRGLQLLFYSVGIGQISSEVPQNLSASRPQDRQFILSSKKLLLSDSGFYLCAWSGTGGGYTFGSGTRLTVV.

This clone was picked up a small number of times. The genes are TRBV6-2 or TRBV6-3 and TRBJ2-7; 7 nucleotides match TRBD2. Trimming at V came to 6 bases and at J to 2 bases, leaving 13 bases not matched to a gene. The CDR3 contains 16 residues. CDR1 is MNHEY, CDR2 SVGEGT, per germline. Here the CDR3 reads CASSHFGGTTAYEQYF. The CDR3 DNA follows: TGTGCCAGCAGCCACTTTGGAGGGACTACGGCCTACGAGCAGTACTTC.

The sample holds a few counts of this clone. The chain recombines TRBV7-9 with TRBJ2-2, with TRBD2 matching 8 bases. The J segment lost 5 bases and the V segment lost 5 bases, leaving 13 bases of the junction unmatched. Germline V gives CDR1 SEHNR, CDR2 FQNEAQ (reference sequence). The CDR3 spans 17 residues. The CDR3 nucleotides read TGTGCCAGCAGCCTCCCCCCCGGGAGGGGGGGGACCGGGGAGCTGTTTTTT. Translating gives CASSLPPGRGGTGELFF.

The genes are TRBV6-5 and TRBJ2-2; D is uncertain. CDR1 and CDR2 from the germline V gene are MNHEY and SVGAGI. V lost 3 bases and J 4 bases, leaving 12 bases between the germline ends. This CDR3 is 15 amino acids long. The CDR3 nucleotides are TGTGCCAGCAGTTATGGAGTGTTGGGCACCGGGGAGCTGTTTTTT. It translates to CASSYGVLGTGELFF.

This sequence joins TRBV7-6 and TRBJ2-3; tentative D call: TRBD2 (6 bases). V dropped 2 bases and J dropped 2 bases, with 11 bases sitting between them. The CDR3 is 15 residues long. Germline loops: CDR1 SGHVS, CDR2 FNYEAQ. The CDR3 DNA follows: TGTGCCAGCAGCTTACTGGGACTCCACACAGATACGCAGTATTTT. As protein: CASSLLGLHTDTQYF.

The chain uses TRBV9 and TRBJ2-5; 9 nucleotides match TRBD1. Looked up from germline, CDR1 is SGDLS and CDR2 is YYNGEE. The CDR3 is 15 amino acids. The V segment lost 2 bases and the J segment 4 bases; nucleotides outside the gene matches: 6. This CDR3 reads CASSVQQGQGETQYF. The CDR3 bases are TGTGCCAGCAGCGTCCAACAGGGACAGGGAGAGACCCAGTACTTC.

V gene TRBV7-2 combines with J gene TRBJ1-1, with 10 bases aligning to TRBD1. After removal of 6 bases from V and 0 bases from J, the junction contained 7 bases not matched to a gene. This CDR3 comprises 16 residues. Germline loops: CDR1 SGHTA, CDR2 FQGNSA. DNA of the CDR3: TGTGCCAGCAGAATCCCGGGACAGGGGATGAACACTGAAGCTTTCTTT. Protein product: CASRIPGQGMNTEAFF.

V is TRBV5-4 and J is TRBJ2-7; no definite D call. The CDR3 loop spans 13 amino acids. V lost 4 bases, J lost 3 bases, and 11 bases lay in between. Germline V gene data show CDR1 as SGHNT and CDR2 as YYREEE (reference sequence). CDR3 amino acids: CASSHSPLYEQYF. The CDR3 DNA reads as TGTGCCAGCAGCCACTCCCCTCTCTACGAGCAGTACTTC.

This clone showed up just once. V gene TRBV4-3 combines with J gene TRBJ2-1, with D perhaps matching TRBD2 (5 bases). Between the trimmed V and J ends, which lost 4 bases and 12 bases, there was a span of 19 bases. The CDR3 contains 14 residues. From germline, CDR1 is LGHNA and CDR2 YSLEER. CDR3 residues: CASSRGMGAKRQFF. The CDR3 nucleotides read TGCGCCAGCAGCCGAGGTATGGGAGCCAAGAGGCAGTTCTTC.

The chain combines TRBV28 with TRBJ1-5; tentatively, D is TRBD1 (6 bases). Germline assignment: CDR1 MDHEN and CDR2 SYDVKM. V lost 6 bases to trimming and J lost 3 bases, with 15 bases between them. The CDR3 contains 15 residues. Here the CDR3 reads CASREWGGTNQPQHF. CDR3 nucleotides: TGTGCCAGCAGGGAGTGGGGGGGCACCAATCAGCCCCAGCATTTT.

The chain recombines TRBV7-8 with TRBJ1-6, with D possibly matching TRBD1 (5 bases). The CDR3 has 16 amino acids. Trimming took 5 bases from V and 9 from J, leaving 20 bases between them. Looked up from germline, CDR1 is SGHVS and CDR2 is FQNEAQ. The CDR3 loop is CASSLSGNFQGSPLHF. CDR3 nucleotides: TGTGCCAGCAGCCTATCAGGGAACTTTCAGGGTTCACCCCTCCACTTT.

To note about this clone: This could be a read error, since a much larger clone is one nucleotide away. DNA of the CDR3: TGTGCCAGCAGCTTAGTTCAGAGCACAGATACGCAGTATTTT. Translation gives CASSLVQSTDTQYF. The chain employs TRBV7-9 and TRBJ2-3, with D unclear. V was pared by 1 base and J by 0 bases, with 5 bases between. The V gene's germline CDR1 is SEHNR and CDR2 FQNEAQ (reference sequence). The CDR3 is made up of 14 amino acids. The whole variable domain, filled in from reference TRBV7-9 and TRBJ2-3, reads DTGVSQNPRHKITKRGQNVTFRCDPISEHNRLYWYRQTLGQGPEFLTYFQNEAQLEKSRLLSDRFSAERPKGSFSTLEIQRTEQGDSAMYLCASSLVQSTDTQYFGPGTRLTVL.

The DNA for the CDR3 is TGTGCCATCAGTGAGTCGAGGTATCGGATTAACTATGGCTACACCTTC. It codes for CAISESRYRINYGYTF. The V gene is TRBV10-3, the J gene TRBJ1-2; D is unresolved. Germline CDR1 ENHRY, CDR2 SYGVKD. V lost 0 bases to trimming and J lost 1 base, with 12 bases between them. This CDR3 spans 16 amino acids.

This chain uses TRBV7-9 with TRBJ1-2; TRBD1 matches 7 bases. The CDR3 loop spans 15 amino acids. Trimming at V came to 5 bases and at J to 2 bases, leaving 8 bases not matched to a gene. Germline V gene sequence: CDR1 SEHNR, CDR2 FQNEAQ (reference sequence). The CDR3 DNA follows: TGTGCCAGCAGCCCTCAGACGGGACAGAACTATGGCTACACCTTC. Translating gives CASSPQTGQNYGYTF.

This chain's CDR3 is CASSYSGAGGYTF. Written as DNA, the CDR3 is TGTGCCAGCAGTTACTCGGGGGCTGGTGGCTACACCTTC. The rearrangement links TRBV6-5 to TRBJ1-2; D is perhaps TRBD1 (6 bases). Trimming pared 0 bases from V and 7 bases from J, leaving 9 bases between. The CDR3 sequence is 13 residues long. Germline assignment: CDR1 MNHEY and CDR2 SVGAGI.